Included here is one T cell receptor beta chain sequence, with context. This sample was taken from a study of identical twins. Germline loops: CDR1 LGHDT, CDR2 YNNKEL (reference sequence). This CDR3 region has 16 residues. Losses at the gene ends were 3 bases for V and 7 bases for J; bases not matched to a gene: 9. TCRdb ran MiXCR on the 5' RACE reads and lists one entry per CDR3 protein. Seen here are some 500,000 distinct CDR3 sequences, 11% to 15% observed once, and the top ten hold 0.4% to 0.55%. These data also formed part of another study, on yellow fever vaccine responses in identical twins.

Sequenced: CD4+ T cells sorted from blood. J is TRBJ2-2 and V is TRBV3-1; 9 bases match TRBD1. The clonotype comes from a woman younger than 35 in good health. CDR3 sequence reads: CASSQTPGTGIGELFF. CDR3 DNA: TGTGCCAGCAGCCAGACTCCCGGGACAGGGATCGGGGAGCTGTTTTTT.